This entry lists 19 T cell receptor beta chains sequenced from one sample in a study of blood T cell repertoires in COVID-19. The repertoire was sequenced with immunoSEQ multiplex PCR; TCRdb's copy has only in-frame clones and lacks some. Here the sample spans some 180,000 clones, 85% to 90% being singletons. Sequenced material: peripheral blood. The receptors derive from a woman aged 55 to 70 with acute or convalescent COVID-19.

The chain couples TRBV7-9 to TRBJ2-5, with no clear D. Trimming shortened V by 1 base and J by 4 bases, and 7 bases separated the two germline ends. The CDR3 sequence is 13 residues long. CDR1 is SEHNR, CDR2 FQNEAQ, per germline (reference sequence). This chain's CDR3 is CASSLGLRETQYF. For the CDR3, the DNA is TGTGCCAGCAGCTTAGGGTTGAGAGAGACCCAGTACTTC.

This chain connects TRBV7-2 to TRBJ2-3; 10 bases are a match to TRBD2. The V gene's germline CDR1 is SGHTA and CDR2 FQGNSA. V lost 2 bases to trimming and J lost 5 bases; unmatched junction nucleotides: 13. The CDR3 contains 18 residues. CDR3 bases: TGTGCCAGCAGCTTAACGGGACTAGCGACGGTCGGGGGAGATACGCAGTATTTT. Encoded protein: CASSLTGLATVGGDTQYF.

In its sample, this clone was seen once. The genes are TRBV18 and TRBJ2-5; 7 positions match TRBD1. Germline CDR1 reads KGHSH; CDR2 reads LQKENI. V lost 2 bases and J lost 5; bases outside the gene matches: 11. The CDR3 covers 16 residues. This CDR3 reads CASSPVTGRFGETQYF. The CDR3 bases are TGTGCCAGCTCACCAGTGACAGGGCGTTTTGGGGAGACCCAGTACTTC.

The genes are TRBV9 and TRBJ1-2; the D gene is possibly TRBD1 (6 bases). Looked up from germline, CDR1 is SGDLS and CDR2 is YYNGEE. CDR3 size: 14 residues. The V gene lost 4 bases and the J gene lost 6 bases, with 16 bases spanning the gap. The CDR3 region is CASSPDTGRDGYTF. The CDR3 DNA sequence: TGTGCCAGCAGCCCAGATACAGGGAGAGATGGCTACACCTTC.

As DNA, the CDR3 is TGTGCCAGCAGCCAAGTAAGAACTCATGGCTACACCTTC. Translation: CASSQVRTHGYTF. The genes are TRBV3-1 (or the pseudogene TRBV3-2) and TRBJ1-2; D remains unclear. CDR3 length: 13 residues. Germline CDR1 reads LGHDT; CDR2 reads YNNKEL (reference sequence). V lost 1 base and J lost 6, with 9 bases in between.

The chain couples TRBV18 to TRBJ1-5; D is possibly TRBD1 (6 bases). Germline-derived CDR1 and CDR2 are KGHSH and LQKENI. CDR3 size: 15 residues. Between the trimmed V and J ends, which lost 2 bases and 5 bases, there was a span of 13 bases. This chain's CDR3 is CASSPSGTGYQPQHF. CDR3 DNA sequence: TGTGCCAGCTCACCATCAGGAACAGGGTATCAGCCCCAGCATTTT.

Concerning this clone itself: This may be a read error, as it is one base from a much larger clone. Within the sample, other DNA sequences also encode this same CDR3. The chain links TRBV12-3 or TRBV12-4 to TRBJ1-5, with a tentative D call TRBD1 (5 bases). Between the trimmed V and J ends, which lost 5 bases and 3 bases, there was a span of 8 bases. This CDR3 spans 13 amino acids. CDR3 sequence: CASSLTVNQPQHF. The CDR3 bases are TGTGCCAGCAGTCTGACAGTCAATCAGCCCCAGCATTTT.

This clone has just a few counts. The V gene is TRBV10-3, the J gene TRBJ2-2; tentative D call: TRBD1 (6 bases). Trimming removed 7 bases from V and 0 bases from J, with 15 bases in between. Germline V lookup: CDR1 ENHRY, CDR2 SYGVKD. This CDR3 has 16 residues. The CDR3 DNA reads TGTGCCATCACGTCCCAGGGGACAACGAACACCGGGGAGCTGTTTTTT. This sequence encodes CAITSQGTTNTGELFF.

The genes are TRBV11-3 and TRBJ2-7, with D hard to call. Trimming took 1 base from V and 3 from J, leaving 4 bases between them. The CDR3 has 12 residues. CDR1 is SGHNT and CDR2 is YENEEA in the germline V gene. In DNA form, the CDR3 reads TGTGCCAGCAGCTTAGCGGGCTACGAGCAGTACGTC. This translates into CASSLAGYEQYV.

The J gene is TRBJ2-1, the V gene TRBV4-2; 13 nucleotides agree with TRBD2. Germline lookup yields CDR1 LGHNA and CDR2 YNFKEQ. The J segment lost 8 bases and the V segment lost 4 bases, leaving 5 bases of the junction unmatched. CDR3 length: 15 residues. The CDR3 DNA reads TGTGCCAGCAGCCCCACTAGCGGGAGGGCCGATGAGCAGTTCTTC. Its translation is CASSPTSGRADEQFF.

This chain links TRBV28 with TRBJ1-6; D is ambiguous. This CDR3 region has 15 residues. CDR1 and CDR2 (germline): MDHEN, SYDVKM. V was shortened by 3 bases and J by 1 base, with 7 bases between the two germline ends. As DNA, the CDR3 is TGTGCCAGCAGTTTCGGGAGATCCTATAATTCACCCCTCCACTTT. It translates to CASSFGRSYNSPLHF.

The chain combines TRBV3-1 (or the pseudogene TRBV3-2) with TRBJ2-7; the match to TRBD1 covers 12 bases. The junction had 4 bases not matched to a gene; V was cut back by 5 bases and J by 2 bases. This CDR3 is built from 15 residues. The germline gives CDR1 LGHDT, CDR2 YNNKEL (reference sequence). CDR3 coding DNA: TGTGCCAGCAGCATAGGGACAGGGGGCACCTACGAGCAGTACTTC. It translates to CASSIGTGGTYEQYF.

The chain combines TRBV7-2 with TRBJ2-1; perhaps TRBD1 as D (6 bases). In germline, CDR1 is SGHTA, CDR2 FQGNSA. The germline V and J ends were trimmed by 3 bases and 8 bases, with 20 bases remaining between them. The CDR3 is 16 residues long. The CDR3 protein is CASSLAGTPSLYEQFF. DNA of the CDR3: TGTGCCAGCAGCTTGGCTGGGACACCCTCGCTCTATGAGCAGTTCTTC.

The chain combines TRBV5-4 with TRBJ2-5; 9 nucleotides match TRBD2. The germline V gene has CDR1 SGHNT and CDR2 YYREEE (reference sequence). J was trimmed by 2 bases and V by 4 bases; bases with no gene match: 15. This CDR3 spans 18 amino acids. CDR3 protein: CASSRGASGMVKQETQYF. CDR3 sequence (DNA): TGTGCCAGCAGCCGGGGCGCTAGCGGGATGGTAAAACAAGAGACCCAGTACTTC.

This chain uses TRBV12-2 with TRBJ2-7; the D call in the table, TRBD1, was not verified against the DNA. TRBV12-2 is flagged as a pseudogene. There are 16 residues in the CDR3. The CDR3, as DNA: TGTGCAAGTCGCTTAGAAGTCGGGACAGTAGTCTACGAGCAGTACTTC. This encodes CASRLEVGTVVYEQYF.

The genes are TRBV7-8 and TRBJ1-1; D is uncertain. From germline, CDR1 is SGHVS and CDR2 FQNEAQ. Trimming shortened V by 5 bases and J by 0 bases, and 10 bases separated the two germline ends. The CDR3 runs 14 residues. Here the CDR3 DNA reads TGTGCCAGCAGCCCAGCCTCCGTGAACACTGAAGCTTTCTTT. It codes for CASSPASVNTEAFF.

The CDR3 region has the DNA TGTGCCAGCAGCGTAGCCCCAAACACTGAAGCTTTCTTT. Translated, it gives CASSVAPNTEAFF. V and J are TRBV9 and TRBJ1-1, with D hard to call. This CDR3 has 13 residues. The ends were cut back, 0 bases at V and 2 bases at J, with 5 bases in the middle. Germline V gene lookup returns CDR1 SGDLS and CDR2 YYNGEE. The entire variable domain, with the rest obtained from reference TRBV9 and TRBJ1-1, is as follows: DSGVTQTPKHLITATGQRVTLRCSPRSGDLSVYWYQQSLDQGLQFLIQYYNGEERAKGNILERFSAQQFPDLHSELNLSSLELGDSALYFCASSVAPNTEAFFGQGTRLTVV.

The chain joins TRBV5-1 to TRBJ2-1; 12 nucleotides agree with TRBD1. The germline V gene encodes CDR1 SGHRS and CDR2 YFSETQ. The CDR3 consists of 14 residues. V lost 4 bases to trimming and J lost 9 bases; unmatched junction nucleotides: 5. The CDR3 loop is CASSPGQGAGEQFF. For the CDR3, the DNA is TGCGCCAGCAGCCCGGGACAGGGGGCCGGTGAGCAGTTCTTC.

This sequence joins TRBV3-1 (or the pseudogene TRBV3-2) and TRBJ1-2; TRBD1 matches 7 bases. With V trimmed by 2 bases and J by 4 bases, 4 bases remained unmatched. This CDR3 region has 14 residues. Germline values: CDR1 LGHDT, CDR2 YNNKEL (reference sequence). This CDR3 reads CASSQPRQGYGYTF. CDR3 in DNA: TGTGCCAGCAGCCAACCCAGACAGGGCTATGGCTACACCTTC.